The 14 T cell receptor beta chains below were found in one sample sequenced in a study of blood T cell repertoires in COVID-19. Some clones are missing from TCRdb's copy, which holds only in-frame ones; the method was immunoSEQ multiplex PCR. The profile shows about 530,000 clones, roughly 89% of them singletons. Sample: peripheral blood. Receptors were obtained from a woman in her 50s with COVID-19, enrolled during active disease.

This clone appeared a single time. CDR3 nucleotide sequence: TGTGCCAGCAGTGAAGCAGGGACAGTCAATGAGCAGTTCTTC. Protein product: CASSEAGTVNEQFF. The rearrangement links TRBV6-1 to TRBJ2-1, with TRBD1 identical over 7 bases. The junction had 2 bases not matched to a gene; V was cut back by 0 bases and J by 6 bases. The V gene's germline CDR1 is MNHNS and CDR2 SASEGT. There are 14 residues in the CDR3.

The chain uses TRBV10-2 and TRBJ2-4, with a possible D match to TRBD2 (5 bases). The V end lost 6 bases, the J end lost 0 bases, and 6 bases lay between the germline ends. From germline, CDR1 is WSHSY and CDR2 SAAADI. This CDR3 region has 13 residues. This CDR3 is CASRDLAKNIQYF. The DNA for the CDR3 is TGCGCCAGCAGGGACTTAGCCAAAAACATTCAGTACTTC.

This chain connects TRBV11-2 to TRBJ2-3; TRBD2 matches at 10 bases. CDR3 length equals 14 residues. Looked up from germline, CDR1 is SGHAT and CDR2 is FQNNGV. Unmatched junction bases numbered 10, after V lost 5 bases and J lost 11 bases. CDR3 region: CASSPPASGGQQYF. In DNA form, the CDR3 reads TGTGCCAGCAGCCCCCCGGCTAGCGGGGGTCAGCAGTATTTT.

The chain uses TRBV3-1 (or the pseudogene TRBV3-2) and TRBJ1-1; TRBD1 is a possible D gene (6 bases). The CDR3 consists of 14 residues. V gave up 5 bases and J gave up 2 bases, with 12 bases separating them. Germline values: CDR1 LGHDT, CDR2 YNNKEL (reference sequence). The CDR3 DNA reads as TGTGCCAGCAGCGCCCGACAGGTTAACACTGAAGCTTTCTTT. The encoded protein is CASSARQVNTEAFF.

The chain links TRBV6-6 to TRBJ1-1; D remains ambiguous. The CDR3 covers 12 residues. Germline V gene data show CDR1 as MNHNY and CDR2 as SVGAGI (reference sequence). Trimming cost V 5 bases and J 3 bases, with 7 bases left between them. The CDR3 DNA follows: TGTGCCAGCAGTCCCGGGTACACTGAAGCTTTCTTT. It yields the protein CASSPGYTEAFF.

The genes are TRBV30 and TRBJ1-2; TRBD1 agrees at 7 bases. The CDR3 runs to 14 residues. Germline CDR1 GTSNPN, CDR2 SVGIG (reference sequence). Losses at the gene ends were 4 bases for V and 7 bases for J; bases not matched to a gene: 12. The CDR3 nucleotides are TGTGCCTGGAATGACAGGGCCGTATCCCTTGGCTACACCTTC. This sequence encodes CAWNDRAVSLGYTF.

The chain uses TRBV6-1 and TRBJ1-2, with D unclear. Trimming shortened V by 3 bases and J by 0 bases, and 11 bases separated the two germline ends. CDR3 length equals 15 residues. Looked up from germline, CDR1 is MNHNS and CDR2 is SASEGT. The chain's CDR3 is CASSDSFGPNYGYTF. CDR3 DNA: TGTGCCAGCAGTGATAGTTTTGGGCCTAACTATGGCTACACCTTC.

This clone was seen more than once but under ten times. The chain recombines TRBV4-2 with TRBJ2-7, with TRBD2 as a possible D gene (6 bases). The CDR3 spans 15 residues. V shed 5 bases and J shed 7 bases, with 21 bases lying between them. Looked up from germline, CDR1 is LGHNA and CDR2 is YNFKEQ. The CDR3 sequence: CASSFTGTSLMEQYF. The CDR3 bases are TGTGCCAGCAGCTTCACCGGGACTTCCCTTATGGAGCAGTACTTC.

This clone was detected once. The chain is built from TRBV2 and TRBJ2-2; D unclear. V was pared by 5 bases and J by 1 base, with 8 bases between. Per the germline V gene, CDR1 is SNHLY and CDR2 is FYNNEI. The CDR3 consists of 14 residues. The CDR3 nucleotides read TGTGCCAGCAGTCCGTCCGTGAACACCGGGGAGCTGTTTTTT. Protein product: CASSPSVNTGELFF. The entire variable domain, with the rest obtained from reference TRBV2 and TRBJ2-2, is as follows: EPEVTQTPSHQVTQMGQEVILRCVPISNHLYFYWYRQILGQKVEFLVSFYNNEISEKSEIFDDQFSVERPDGSNFTLKIRSTKLEDSAMYFCASSPSVNTGELFFGEGSRLTVL.

V and J are TRBV11-2 and TRBJ2-3; perhaps TRBD1 as D (5 bases). The germline CDR1 and CDR2 sequences are SGHAT and FQNNGV. The germline V and J ends were trimmed by 5 bases and 2 bases, with 11 bases remaining between them. This CDR3 spans 14 amino acids. The CDR3 spells CASSPSQVTDTQYF. The CDR3 bases are TGTGCCAGCAGCCCCTCACAGGTCACAGATACGCAGTATTTT.

This sequence joins TRBV13 and TRBJ1-1, with 10 bases aligning to TRBD1. This CDR3 is built from 12 residues. Germline V gene sequence: CDR1 PRHDT, CDR2 FYEKMQ (reference sequence). J gave up 13 bases and V 6 bases, and 8 bases lay outside the gene matches. CDR3 nucleotide sequence: TGTGCCAGCAGACGGGACAGGGGTATGGATTTCTTT. As protein: CASRRDRGMDFF.

This chain connects TRBV19 to TRBJ1-6; D is ambiguous. Germline lookup yields CDR1 LNHDA and CDR2 SQIVND (reference sequence). The ends were cut back, 5 bases at V and 7 bases at J, with 9 bases in the middle. The CDR3 contains 13 residues. The CDR3 protein is CASSAGLNSPLHF. The CDR3 DNA is TGTGCCAGTAGTGCGGGTTTAAATTCACCCCTCCACTTT.

The gene calls are TRBV7-7 and TRBJ2-1, with 8 bases aligning to TRBD2. Germline V gene data show CDR1 as SSHAT and CDR2 as FNYEAQ (reference sequence). V shed 5 bases and J 5 bases; nucleotides not matched to a gene: 8. This CDR3 has 15 residues. Written as DNA, the CDR3 is TGTGCCAGCAGCCAAACCGGGGGGGCGAACAATGAGCAGTTCTTC. Protein: CASSQTGGANNEQFF.

This rearrangement joins TRBV12-5 to TRBJ1-6, with 7 bases fitting TRBD1. The J segment lost 10 bases and the V segment lost 8 bases, leaving 5 bases of the junction unmatched. The CDR3 sequence is 12 residues long. Germline V gene sequence: CDR1 LGHNT, CDR2 FRNRAP. CDR3 bases: TGTGCTAGTCAACAGGGGAGGTCACCCCTCCACTTT. Its protein product is CASQQGRSPLHF.